This T cell receptor (beta chain) was profiled in a study of T cell changes during pregnancy in multiple sclerosis. The repertoire was sequenced with immunoSEQ multiplex PCR; TCRdb's copy has only in-frame clones and lacks some. The sample yields 48,000 or so clones, 94% seen once. The CDR3 extends over 12 amino acids. Germline lookup yields CDR1 SGHDT and CDR2 YYEEEE. V was clipped by 4 bases and J by 7 bases, with 8 bases between them. V usage is TRBV5-6 and J usage is TRBJ1-4; D unresolved. This clonotype originated in a female donor with multiple sclerosis, enrolled in a pregnancy study. Sequenced material: CD4+ T cells from peripheral blood mononuclear cells, taken in the first trimester of pregnancy. The CDR3 coding sequence is TGTGCCAGCAGCCTAAAGCTTGAAAAACTGTTTTTT. Its protein is CASSLKLEKLFF.